This passage covers 20 T cell receptor beta chains from one sample sequenced in a study. TCRdb fed the RT-PCR reads into MiXCR, producing one record per CDR3 protein. The sample includes about 700,000 distinct CDR3 sequences, around 14% seen only once; the top ten take 3% to 4.5%. Sequencing input: memory CD4+ T cells from blood. These receptor sequences come from a female donor in good health, serving as a healthy control.

This clonotype was seen a few times. The rearrangement uses TRBV4-3 and TRBJ1-4; 8 nucleotides line up with TRBD1. Germline CDR1 is LGHNA and CDR2 is YSLEER. J gave up 8 bases and V 1 base, and 6 bases lay outside the gene matches. The CDR3 is 15 residues long. CDR3 residues: CASSQGRQGREKLFF. The CDR3 DNA sequence: TGCGCCAGCAGCCAAGGTCGACAGGGGCGGGAAAAACTGTTTTTT.

This clonotype was observed a handful of times. The gene calls are TRBV7-2 and TRBJ1-2; D call uncertain. Germline-derived CDR1 and CDR2 are SGHTA and FQGNSA. CDR3 length: 14 residues. Trimming shortened V by 3 bases and J by 8 bases, and 16 bases separated the two germline ends. CDR3 in amino acids: CASSFNEGSRGYTF. Written as DNA, the CDR3 is TGTGCCAGCAGCTTTAACGAGGGAAGTCGAGGCTACACCTTC.

This sequence joins TRBV7-2 and TRBJ1-2; 7 nucleotides agree with TRBD1. V was pared by 4 bases and J by 8 bases, with 13 bases of the junction left unmatched. From germline, CDR1 is SGHTA and CDR2 FQGNSA. CDR3 length equals 15 residues. CDR3 DNA: TGTGCCAGCAGCTCAAAGGGACAGCCCGGGGTGGGCTACACCTTC. The encoded protein is CASSSKGQPGVGYTF. Together with reference TRBV7-2 and TRBJ1-2, the CDR3 gives the full variable domain: GAGVSQSPSNKVTEKGKDVELRCDPISGHTALYWYRQSLGQGLEFLIYFQGNSAPDKSGLPSDRFSAERTGGSVSTLTIQRTQQEDSAVYLCASSSKGQPGVGYTFGSGTRLTVV.

The V and J genes are TRBV12-3 or TRBV12-4 and TRBJ1-5; D may be TRBD1 (6 bases). The ends were cut back, 6 bases at V and 6 bases at J, with 15 bases in the middle. The CDR3 is 14 amino acids. The CDR3 DNA reads TGTGCCAGCAGGACAGGACAGTCCAGTCAGCCCCAGCATTTT. It is translated as CASRTGQSSQPQHF.

The chain couples TRBV20-1 to TRBJ2-2; a possible D gene is TRBD2 (5 bases). This CDR3 contains 15 residues. Germline V gene data show CDR1 as DFQATT and CDR2 as SNEGSKA (reference sequence). Trimming took off 3 bases at V and 5 bases at J, with 16 bases between the two ends. CDR3 in amino acids: CSASWEEGWTGELFF. The CDR3 coding sequence is TGCAGTGCTAGTTGGGAAGAGGGATGGACCGGGGAGCTGTTTTTT.

The table lists this clonotype with a count of one. V is TRBV28 and J is TRBJ2-7, with D possibly TRBD2 on 6 matching bases. The CDR3 is 13 residues long. Trimming stripped 8 bases from V and 3 bases from J, with 14 bases between. Per the germline V gene, CDR1 is MDHEN and CDR2 is SYDVKM. The CDR3 here is CASQGGVGYEQYF. In nucleotides, the CDR3 is TGTGCCAGCCAGGGCGGGGTAGGCTACGAGCAGTACTTC.

This clonotype came up many times. This chain joins TRBV6-5 and TRBJ1-5; D might be TRBD1 (5 bases). V was pared by 5 bases and J by 7 bases, with 15 bases between. Per the germline V gene, CDR1 is MNHEY and CDR2 is SVGAGI. This CDR3 has 14 residues. This chain's CDR3 is CASSTQGGGQPQHF. CDR3 DNA sequence: TGTGCCAGCAGTACGCAGGGAGGCGGGCAGCCCCAGCATTTT.

At least ten counts were recorded for this clonotype. The chain recombines TRBV5-4 with TRBJ2-5; possibly TRBD2 for D (6 bases). Germline V gene data show CDR1 as SGHNT and CDR2 as YYREEE (reference sequence). CDR3 length: 14 amino acids. Trimming shortened V by 0 bases and J by 3 bases, and 9 bases separated the two germline ends. CDR3 loop: CASSLGVAEETQYF. CDR3 DNA: TGTGCCAGCAGCTTGGGAGTAGCGGAAGAGACCCAGTACTTC.

This clonotype was observed at least ten times. V usage is TRBV7-9 and J usage is TRBJ2-1; 8 bases match TRBD1. This CDR3 spans 17 amino acids. J lost 0 bases, V lost 1 base, and 5 bases had no gene match. Germline V gene data show CDR1 as SEHNR and CDR2 as FQNEAQ (reference sequence). The CDR3 DNA reads TGTGCCAGCAGCTTAGGGACAGGGATGAGCTCCTACAATGAGCAGTTCTTC. This gives the protein CASSLGTGMSSYNEQFF.

This chain connects TRBV27 to TRBJ2-5; TRBD1 matches 7 bases. Germline loops: CDR1 MNHEY, CDR2 SMNVEV (reference sequence). V trimming: 5 bases; J trimming: 5 bases; junction bases outside the gene matches: 5. This CDR3 is 13 amino acids long. CDR3 region: CASSNSRGETQYF. In DNA form, the CDR3 reads TGTGCCAGCAGTAATTCCAGGGGGGAGACCCAGTACTTC.

This clonotype occurred many times. J is TRBJ1-1 and V is TRBV15; D gene ambiguous. Trimming took 1 base from V and 7 from J, leaving 10 bases between them. The V gene's germline CDR1 is LNHNV and CDR2 YYDKDF (reference sequence). The CDR3 totals 13 residues. CDR3 sequence reads: CATSRATANEAFF. DNA for the CDR3: TGTGCCACCAGCAGAGCCACGGCTAATGAAGCTTTCTTT. Based on the CDR3 plus reference TRBV15 and TRBJ1-1, the full variable domain is DAMVIQNPRYQVTQFGKPVTLSCSQTLNHNVMYWYQQKSSQAPKLLFHYYDKDFNNEADTPDNFQSRRPNTSFCFLDIRSPGLGDTAMYLCATSRATANEAFFGQGTRLTVV.

This clonotype has more than one count but fewer than ten. J is TRBJ2-3 and V is TRBV9; TRBD1 or TRBD2 may be the D gene (5 bases each). There are 15 residues in the CDR3. V was shortened by 3 bases and J by 7 bases, with 18 bases between the two germline ends. The germline V gene has CDR1 SGDLS and CDR2 YYNGEE. CDR3 sequence (DNA): TGTGCCAGCAGCGATCCCTCCCGGGGCCGGAATACGCAGTATTTT. It translates to CASSDPSRGRNTQYF.

In its sample, this clonotype was seen a few times. This chain uses TRBV7-6 with TRBJ2-2, with D possibly matching TRBD2 (5 bases). Germline V CDR1 and CDR2: SGHVS, FNYEAQ. The length of the CDR3 is 13 residues. The V gene lost 10 bases and the J gene lost 4 bases, with 13 bases spanning the gap. CDR3 in amino acids: CATAGWGTGELFF. The CDR3 DNA reads TGTGCCACGGCGGGCTGGGGCACCGGGGAGCTGTTTTTT. The variable domain in full, completed from reference TRBV7-6 and TRBJ2-2, reads GAGVSQSPRYKVTKRGQDVALRCDPISGHVSLYWYRQALGQGPEFLTYFNYEAQQDKSGLPNDRFSAERPEGSISTLTIQRTEQRDSAMYRCATAGWGTGELFFGEGSRLTVL.

This clonotype was seen at least ten times. This chain links TRBV15 with TRBJ2-1, with 8 nucleotides matching TRBD1. The CDR3 contains 15 residues. Unmatched junction bases numbered 10, after V lost 7 bases and J lost 5 bases. CDR1 and CDR2 from the germline V gene are LNHNV and YYDKDF (reference sequence). The CDR3, as DNA: TGTGCCACCACCCCTGGCAGGGGGCGTAACAATGAGCAGTTCTTC. Translated, it gives CATTPGRGRNNEQFF.

This clonotype came up many times. The chain links TRBV15 to TRBJ1-2; the match to TRBD1 covers 11 bases. Trimming cost V 1 base and J 3 bases; bases outside gene matches: 1. Germline CDR1 is LNHNV and CDR2 is YYDKDF (reference sequence). The CDR3 consists of 15 residues. In DNA, the CDR3 is TGTGCCACCAGCAGAGGGACAGGGGGCTACTATGGCTACACCTTC. This encodes CATSRGTGGYYGYTF.

This clonotype was found a few times. The CDR3 loop reads CSAPSGGSTDTQYF. The CDR3 DNA is TGCAGTGCACCTTCCGGGGGAAGCACAGATACGCAGTATTTT. V gene TRBV20-1 combines with J gene TRBJ2-3; a possible D gene is TRBD2 (6 bases). The CDR3 consists of 14 residues. Trimming stripped 6 bases from V and 0 bases from J, with 13 bases between. The germline gives CDR1 DFQATT, CDR2 SNEGSKA (reference sequence).

The rearrangement links TRBV2 to TRBJ2-7; 14 positions agree with TRBD2. Trimming took 6 bases from V and 3 from J; bases not matched to a gene: 7. The CDR3 extends over 16 amino acids. Germline V gene lookup returns CDR1 SNHLY and CDR2 FYNNEI. The chain's CDR3 is CASRNLGLAGVYEQYF. CDR3 in DNA: TGTGCCAGCAGAAACCTGGGACTAGCGGGAGTCTACGAGCAGTACTTC.

Only a few counts were recorded for this clonotype. V and J are TRBV28 and TRBJ2-1, with 7 bases aligning to TRBD2. The junction had 6 bases not matched to a gene; V was cut back by 5 bases and J by 2 bases. This CDR3 region has 15 residues. The germline gives CDR1 MDHEN, CDR2 SYDVKM. CDR3 amino acids: CASSILASTYNEQFF. CDR3 in DNA: TGTGCCAGCAGTATACTAGCGTCTACCTACAATGAGCAGTTCTTC.

This clonotype was seen only a few times. V and J are TRBV24-1 and TRBJ2-1, with TRBD2 matching 12 bases. Unmatched junction bases numbered 11, after V lost 9 bases and J lost 0 bases. CDR1 is KGHDR and CDR2 is SFDVKD in the germline V gene. The CDR3 contains 18 residues. The CDR3 loop reads CATSGLAGPLSSYNEQFF. The CDR3 bases are TGTGCCACCTCGGGACTAGCGGGCCCGCTTAGCTCCTACAATGAGCAGTTCTTC.

In its sample, this clonotype was seen a few times. This chain connects TRBV7-9 to TRBJ2-7, with D perhaps matching TRBD1 or TRBD2 (7 bases each). The CDR3 runs to 18 residues. The ends were cut back, 1 base at V and 1 base at J, with 20 bases in the middle. Germline CDR1 and CDR2: SEHNR and FQNEAQ (reference sequence). CDR3 DNA sequence: TGTGCCAGCAGCTTAGAACCCGGGAGGTCAGGGGGATCCTACGAGCAGTACTTC. This gives the protein CASSLEPGRSGGSYEQYF.